Shown below are 29 T cell receptor beta chains from a single sample sequenced in a study of T cells in Graves' hyperthyroidism and ophthalmopathy. RNA transcripts provided the source from which TCR beta CDR3 regions were amplified. The HTBI primer set served for first-round RT-PCR of the TCR CDR3. TCRdb reprocessed the multiplex PCR reads via MiXCR and lists one record per CDR3 protein. This sample has around 440,000 distinct CDR3 sequences, with less than 20% found just once. Input material: blood. All receptors come from a woman between 18 and 30 years old with Graves' hyperthyroidism.

This clonotype was seen repeatedly, ten times or more. This rearrangement joins TRBV27 to TRBJ1-2; tentative D call: TRBD1 (6 bases). The CDR3 consists of 13 residues. The germline CDR1 and CDR2 sequences are MNHEY and SMNVEV (reference sequence). V was clipped by 2 bases and J by 5 bases, with 9 bases between them. This CDR3 is CASSLGTQYGYTF. Written as DNA, the CDR3 is TGTGCCAGCAGTTTAGGGACACAGTATGGCTACACCTTC.

V usage is TRBV5-1 and J usage is TRBJ2-1; D possibly corresponds to TRBD1 (6 bases). The CDR3 totals 15 residues. Germline V CDR1 and CDR2: SGHRS, YFSETQ. Trimming removed 2 bases from V and 3 bases from J, with 12 bases in between. CDR3 protein: CASSLPRDNYNEQFF. The CDR3 bases are TGCGCCAGCAGCTTACCCCGGGACAACTACAATGAGCAGTTCTTC.

This clonotype was detected only a few times. The V gene is TRBV19, the J gene TRBJ2-1; TRBD2 aligns across 10 bases. V trimming: 5 bases; J trimming: 0 bases; junction bases outside the gene matches: 10. The CDR3 runs 18 residues. Germline CDR1 LNHDA, CDR2 SQIVND (reference sequence). The CDR3 sequence is CASSALAGVMFSYNEQFF. In nucleotides, the CDR3 is TGTGCCAGTAGTGCCCTAGCGGGGGTAATGTTCTCCTACAATGAGCAGTTCTTC.

This clonotype has a handful of counts. This chain links TRBV7-9 with TRBJ2-1, with a tentative D call TRBD2 (5 bases). The CDR3 sequence is 13 residues long. Trimming stripped 1 base from V and 10 bases from J, with 11 bases between. Germline V gene sequence: CDR1 SEHNR, CDR2 FQNEAQ (reference sequence). CDR3 in DNA: TGTGCCAGCAGCTTAGGGACTGCTGTCGAGCAGTTCTTC. It translates to CASSLGTAVEQFF.

This clonotype was detected a few times. The chain links TRBV7-9 to TRBJ1-5; the match to TRBD1 covers 8 bases. CDR3 length: 13 amino acids. Germline loops: CDR1 SEHNR, CDR2 FQNEAQ (reference sequence). After removal of 5 bases from V and 11 bases from J, the junction contained 8 bases not matched to a gene. The CDR3 spells CASSGDRGPAQHF. The CDR3 nucleotides are TGTGCCAGCAGCGGTGACAGGGGACCAGCCCAGCATTTT.

The V call is TRBV6-2 or TRBV6-3, the J call TRBJ1-2; D is unclear. Germline V gene lookup returns CDR1 MNHEY and CDR2 SVGEGT. Between the trimmed V and J ends, which lost 1 base and 13 bases, there was a span of 10 bases. The CDR3 length is 11 residues. The CDR3 coding sequence is TGTGCCAGCAGTTACTTTCGGTGGTCCACCTTC. Translating gives CASSYFRWSTF.

This clonotype was observed at least ten times. The chain uses TRBV20-1 and TRBJ1-6; unclear D gene. The CDR3 sequence is 14 residues long. Germline values: CDR1 DFQATT, CDR2 SNEGSKA (reference sequence). The germline V and J ends were trimmed by 5 bases and 7 bases, with 15 bases remaining between them. Here the CDR3 DNA reads TGCAGTGCTGGAACGTGGGCGGGAAATTCACCCCTCCACTTT. Its protein is CSAGTWAGNSPLHF.

This clonotype was found a few times. This sequence joins TRBV20-1 and TRBJ2-1; D might be TRBD1 or TRBD2, each matching 5 bases. The germline gives CDR1 DFQATT, CDR2 SNEGSKA (reference sequence). CDR3 length: 16 amino acids. The V end lost 3 bases, the J end lost 0 bases, and 15 bases lay between the germline ends. CDR3 nucleotides: TGCAGTGCTAGGGGCCAGGACGGGACCTCCTACAATGAGCAGTTCTTC. It translates to CSARGQDGTSYNEQFF.

There are many counts of this clonotype. The chain recombines TRBV28 with TRBJ1-5, with 7 bases that match TRBD1. The ends lost 4 bases at V and 3 bases at J; junction bases unmatched: 6. Looked up from germline, CDR1 is MDHEN and CDR2 is SYDVKM. This CDR3 has 15 amino acids. The CDR3 sequence is CASSWRQGDNQPQHF. The CDR3 nucleotides read TGTGCCAGCAGTTGGCGACAGGGAGACAATCAGCCCCAGCATTTT. The full variable domain, rest sourced from reference TRBV28 and TRBJ1-5, is DVKVTQSSRYLVKRTGEKVFLECVQDMDHENMFWYRQDPGLGLRLIYFSYDVKMKEKGDIPEGYSVSREKKERFSLILESASTNQTSMYLCASSWRQGDNQPQHFGDGTRLSIL.

This clonotype was seen repeatedly, ten times or more. The chain is built from TRBV3-1 and TRBJ2-5; 10 bases fit TRBD2. Germline V gene data show CDR1 as LGHDT and CDR2 as YNNKEL (reference sequence). Trimming removed 5 bases from V and 1 base from J; junction bases left unmatched: 4. The CDR3 is made up of 15 amino acids. This CDR3 is CASSYSGGSQETQYF. The CDR3 nucleotides read TGTGCCAGCAGCTATAGCGGGGGGTCCCAAGAGACCCAGTACTTC.

In its sample, this clonotype was seen many times. One end of the junction fails to match germline, which may point to a read error. The chain has TRBV16 and TRBJ2-1; 9 nucleotides match TRBD1. The CDR3 consists of 15 residues. Germline V gene lookup returns CDR1 KGHSY and CDR2 FQNENV. The CDR3 region is CASSLTGTGYNEQFF. Here the CDR3 DNA reads TGTGCCAGCAGCCTTACCGGGACAGGGTACAATGAGCAATTCTTC.

The chain joins TRBV27 to TRBJ1-5; maybe TRBD1 (5 bases). This CDR3 is built from 14 residues. V gave up 2 bases and J gave up 7 bases, with 12 bases separating them. The germline V gene encodes CDR1 MNHEY and CDR2 SMNVEV (reference sequence). The CDR3 spells CASSLRPEGQPQHF. CDR3 nucleotides: TGTGCCAGCAGTTTAAGGCCCGAGGGGCAGCCCCAGCATTTT.

Remarks on this clonotype: A clone one base away is much larger, so this may be a read error. Since no conserved phenylalanine or tryptophan closes the CDR3, a read error is the likely cause. This sequence joins TRBV3-1 and TRBJ1-2; TRBD1 matches at 11 bases. Germline values: CDR1 LGHDT, CDR2 YNNKEL (reference sequence). The V segment lost 4 bases and the J segment 8 bases; nucleotides outside the gene matches: 18. CDR3 length: 18 residues. Here the CDR3 reads CASSLARTGGLRMDGYTL. CDR3 DNA sequence: TGTGCCAGCAGCCTAGCGCGGACAGGGGGCCTTCGTATGGACGGCTACACCCTC.

This clonotype was picked up many times. The gene calls are TRBV6-1 and TRBJ1-2, with TRBD1 matching 11 bases. The CDR3 has 15 amino acids. The germline V gene encodes CDR1 MNHNS and CDR2 SASEGT. V dropped 5 bases and J dropped 5; count of bases not matched to a gene: 7. The chain's CDR3 is CASSPRDRGAYGYTF. The CDR3, as DNA: TGTGCCAGCAGTCCCCGGGACAGGGGGGCGTATGGCTACACCTTC.

In its sample, this clonotype was seen many times. The chain employs TRBV7-6 and TRBJ2-2; D is uncertain. Germline V gives CDR1 SGHVS, CDR2 FNYEAQ. The CDR3 sequence is 16 residues long. With 6 bases removed from V and 1 base from J, the gap between germline ends came to 15 bases. This CDR3 reads CASSPQAAGNTGELFF. The CDR3 DNA reads as TGTGCCAGCAGTCCCCAAGCCGCAGGGAACACCGGGGAGCTGTTTTTT.

The table lists this clonotype with many counts. The V and J genes are TRBV20-1 and TRBJ1-5; D not resolved. CDR3 size: 14 residues. The germline gives CDR1 DFQATT, CDR2 SNEGSKA (reference sequence). V lost 6 bases, J lost 0 bases, and 12 bases lay in between. The CDR3 here is CSAPEGNSNQPQHF. For the CDR3, the DNA is TGCAGTGCCCCGGAGGGAAATAGCAATCAGCCCCAGCATTTT.

The V and J genes are TRBV28 and TRBJ2-7; a possible D gene is TRBD2 (6 bases). The CDR3 is 16 residues long. The germline CDR1 and CDR2 sequences are MDHEN and SYDVKM. V was cut by 1 base and J by 0 bases, with 13 bases left in between. The CDR3 DNA is TGTGCCAGCAGTTTATCGTCGGACGGGAGCTCCTACGAGCAGTACTTC. It specifies CASSLSSDGSSYEQYF.

This clonotype was detected ten times or more. The V gene is TRBV24-1, the J gene TRBJ1-2; 7 positions match TRBD1. J lost 4 bases, V lost 6 bases, and 4 bases had no gene match. CDR1 is KGHDR, CDR2 SFDVKD, per germline. This CDR3 contains 13 residues. CDR3 bases: TGTGCCACCAGTACAGGGGCTAGCTATGGCTACACCTTC. The encoded protein is CATSTGASYGYTF.

The DNA for the CDR3 is TGTGCCAGCAGAAGGGACAGAACAGCCGGCTACACCTTC. Translated: CASRRDRTAGYTF. V and J are TRBV6-1 and TRBJ1-2, with 7 bases that match TRBD1. After removal of 6 bases from V and 8 bases from J, the junction contained 9 bases not matched to a gene. This CDR3 is 13 amino acids long. CDR1 is MNHNS, CDR2 SASEGT, per germline.

There are many counts of this clonotype. The chain uses TRBV2 and TRBJ2-3; D is uncertain. Germline CDR1 is SNHLY and CDR2 is FYNNEI. The CDR3 spans 14 residues. V was pared by 0 bases and J by 3 bases, with 7 bases between. The CDR3 DNA is TGTGCCAGCAGTGAAGCAGCGATTACAGATACGCAGTATTTT. This translates into CASSEAAITDTQYF.

This clonotype appeared a few times. The chain has TRBV9 and TRBJ2-1; D remains ambiguous. Germline V lookup: CDR1 SGDLS, CDR2 YYNGEE. V lost 3 bases and J 6 bases, leaving 10 bases between the germline ends. The CDR3 is 13 amino acids. The CDR3, as DNA: TGTGCCAGCAGCGGCGCTTCCCCCAATGAGCAGTTCTTC. Amino acids: CASSGASPNEQFF.

The genes are TRBV11-2 and TRBJ1-6, with TRBD1 identical over 8 bases. J lost 10 bases, V lost 5 bases, and 7 bases had no gene match. The germline V gene has CDR1 SGHAT and CDR2 FQNNGV. The CDR3 runs 14 residues. The CDR3 loop reads CASSRTGMDSPLHF. The CDR3 DNA reads TGTGCCAGCAGCCGGACAGGGATGGACTCACCCCTCCACTTT.

This clonotype was found many times. This chain links TRBV30 with TRBJ2-5, with a weak D call TRBD2 (5 bases). The length of the CDR3 is 12 residues. Germline CDR1 and CDR2: GTSNPN and SVGIG (reference sequence). Trimming stripped 5 bases from V and 4 bases from J, with 11 bases between. CDR3 sequence reads: CAWGNEGETQYF. CDR3 coding DNA: TGTGCCTGGGGCAACGAGGGAGAGACCCAGTACTTC.

At least ten counts were recorded for this clonotype. The genes are TRBV7-9 and TRBJ1-2; possibly TRBD1 for D (6 bases). Looked up from germline, CDR1 is SEHNR and CDR2 is FQNEAQ (reference sequence). The germline V and J ends were trimmed by 4 bases and 6 bases, with 18 bases remaining between them. This CDR3 has 15 residues. The CDR3 nucleotides are TGTGCCAGCAGCTCAAGAGGGGACAATCAAAATGGCTACACCTTC. Translation gives CASSSRGDNQNGYTF.

The chain has TRBV3-1 and TRBJ2-1; D unclear. The V gene's germline CDR1 is LGHDT and CDR2 YNNKEL (reference sequence). V lost 3 bases to trimming and J lost 7 bases, with 7 bases between them. This CDR3 is built from 12 residues. For the CDR3, the DNA is TGTGCCAGCAGCCAGGGTCGGAATGAGCAGTTCTTC. Protein: CASSQGRNEQFF.

This clonotype has a handful of counts. The V gene is TRBV19, the J gene TRBJ2-3, with a weak D call TRBD1 (7 bases). Deletions cut 1 base from V and 5 bases from J, with 16 bases between. The length of the CDR3 is 16 residues. The germline CDR1 and CDR2 sequences are LNHDA and SQIVND (reference sequence). The CDR3 loop is CASSIVRGAGEDTQYF. CDR3 nucleotide sequence: TGTGCCAGTAGTATAGTCAGGGGGGCTGGAGAAGATACGCAGTATTTT.

The chain uses TRBV19 and TRBJ1-2; 8 bases align to TRBD1. CDR3 length: 16 residues. V trimming: 5 bases; J trimming: 4 bases; junction bases outside the gene matches: 12. The germline gives CDR1 LNHDA, CDR2 SQIVND (reference sequence). The CDR3 sequence is CASSDTGQGDIYGYTF. The CDR3 DNA sequence: TGTGCCAGTAGTGACACAGGACAGGGTGATATCTATGGCTACACCTTC.

This chain connects TRBV10-3 to TRBJ2-1; TRBD1 aligns across 10 bases. Trimming took 5 bases from V and 3 from J; bases not matched to a gene: 13. Per the germline V gene, CDR1 is ENHRY and CDR2 is SYGVKD. This CDR3 spans 18 amino acids. The CDR3 region has the DNA TGTGCCATCAGTTTATCCTCGGACAGGGGGGGGCACTACAATGAGCAGTTCTTC. Translation gives CAISLSSDRGGHYNEQFF.

This sequence joins TRBV11-2 and TRBJ2-7, with 7 bases identical to TRBD1. Per the germline V gene, CDR1 is SGHAT and CDR2 is FQNNGV. This CDR3 is built from 15 residues. Trimming at V came to 5 bases and at J to 3 bases, leaving 10 bases not matched to a gene. As DNA, the CDR3 is TGTGCCAGCAGCGGTGACAGGGCTAATTACTACGAGCAGTACTTC. Residues: CASSGDRANYYEQYF.